Listed below are T cell receptor beta chains from one sample, sequenced in a study of T-cell reconstitution after alpha-beta-depleted transplantation in children. TCRdb reprocessed the PCR reads with MiXCR, giving one entry per CDR3 protein. The sample lists some 200,000 distinct CDR3 sequences, 8.4% seen once, with 35% to 45% in the top ten. Here the sequenced sample was PBMCs, mostly from graft donor cells, taken 360 days after TCRalphabeta/CD19-depleted stem cell transplant. Every receptor here comes from a male patient aged 2-9 years who had a stem cell transplant for acute myeloid leukemia, so the T cells may come from the graft donor. Each CDR3 is given without its conserved first and last residue. The order of the fields is J gene, V gene, CDR3 protein.

>TRBJ2-3|TRBV7-6
ASSSWGGTDTQY
>TRBJ2-1|TRBV27
ASSPRSFSSYNEQF
>TRBJ2-7|TRBV5-1
ASSLVDRANEQY
>TRBJ2-2|TRBV5-6
ASSLVFFGEFRANTGELF
>TRBJ1-1|TRBV29-1
SVQTTEAF
>TRBJ2-5|TRBV5-1
ASSRTADQETQY
>TRBJ2-5|TRBV15
ATSREGRLAGREETQY
>TRBJ1-5|TRBV10-3
AISSGRDNQPQH
>TRBJ2-1|TRBV18
ASSPWTGGIDEQF
>TRBJ2-7|TRBV20-1
SASRESIYEQY
>TRBJ2-3|TRBV29-1
SGRDSLYSSTDTQY
>TRBJ2-5|TRBV7-2
ASSPKTSGWETQY
>TRBJ2-1|TRBV5-1
ASSFGDGGYNEQF
>TRBJ2-2|TRBV20-1
SARMPGTGELF
>TRBJ2-1|TRBV29-1
SASGTHDPNEQF
>TRBJ2-1|TRBV6-2/TRBV6-3
ASREVAGGLNSYNEQF
>TRBJ1-3|TRBV6-1
ASRPYRSGNTIY
>TRBJ2-1|TRBV7-6
ASSPHNNEQF
>TRBJ1-3|TRBV29-1
SVRPSTGNTIY
>TRBJ2-7|TRBV29-1
SVGQESSYEQY
>TRBJ2-7|TRBV4-1
ASSQYWTSGIYEQY
>TRBJ1-1|TRBV29-1
SVVGVANTEAF
>TRBJ2-3|TRBV30
AAHRTDTQY
>TRBJ2-5|TRBV7-9
ASSLATETQY
>TRBJ2-3|TRBV5-1
ASSNGLVRHIDTQY
>TRBJ2-5|TRBV18
ASSPRPGQGNGETQY
>TRBJ1-6|TRBV18
ASSPGTGASHSPLH
>TRBJ2-7|TRBV7-2
ASSLVGLSYEQY
>TRBJ2-7|TRBV6-5
ASSESRLAGHEQY
>TRBJ2-7|TRBV7-9
ASSKRGAGYYEQY
>TRBJ2-5|TRBV20-1
SARATGGEETQY
>TRBJ1-2|TRBV12-3/TRBV12-4
ASSLTGGIGYT
>TRBJ2-1|TRBV20-1
SAFGLSPYNEQF
>TRBJ2-1|TRBV4-1
ASSQVGGGHNEQF
>TRBJ2-4|TRBV20-1
SAILKGGDIQY
>TRBJ2-7|TRBV12-3/TRBV12-4
ASREQGAYEQY
>TRBJ2-1|TRBV7-2
ASSLYRGIEQF
>TRBJ2-1|TRBV20-1
SARDGRGFYNEQF
>TRBJ2-2|TRBV7-3
ASSLISVLASGGQDTGELF
>TRBJ2-6|TRBV2
ASGLAGANVLT
>TRBJ2-2|TRBV7-2
ASRRGRTNTGELF
>TRBJ2-1|TRBV15
ATAYSSHEQF
>TRBJ2-5|TRBV10-2
ASSETRGETQY
>TRBJ2-3|TRBV18
ASSGGDNGDTQY
>TRBJ2-7|TRBV19
ASTPSGRGYEQY
>TRBJ2-3|TRBV7-3
ASSRDTAADTQY
>TRBJ2-2|TRBV20-1
SATQSSGTGIHAGELF
>TRBJ2-3|TRBV12-3/TRBV12-4
ASSWDRGPDTQY
>TRBJ1-4|TRBV20-1
SASSSGMNEKLF
>TRBJ2-1|TRBV29-1
SAAAQGAVYNEQF
>TRBJ2-3|TRBV12-3/TRBV12-4
ASSLWELTDTQY
>TRBJ2-7|TRBV6-1
ASMKGVEQY
>TRBJ2-2|TRBV7-3
ASSLTFGGNTGELF
>TRBJ2-3|TRBV5-6
ASSLEPAAEDTQY
>TRBJ1-6|TRBV20-1
SATETYNSPLH
>TRBJ2-1|TRBV7-2
ASSRLLAGVYNEQF
>TRBJ2-7|TRBV7-9
ASSPPRTSGTEQY
>TRBJ2-3|TRBV5-1
ASSWVGDTQY
>TRBJ2-7|TRBV6-5
ASSYSNELAEQY